Listed below are T cell receptor beta chains from one sample, sequenced in a study of PD-1 blockade in classical Hodgkin lymphoma. Some clones are missing from TCRdb's copy, which holds only in-frame ones; the method was immunoSEQ multiplex PCR. The table lists tens of thousands of clones, 87% of them singletons. The sequencing used peripheral blood mononuclear cells (PBMCs), collected before the fourth cycle of nivolumab. The receptors originated from a human donor with classical Hodgkin lymphoma. Both conserved end residues are part of each CDR3. A D gene is named only where the DNA matches it firmly. A clone size is listed for some rows: how often the clone was seen (once, few, many), or a class if it is expanded.

V: TRBV6-4; size: -; D: -; J: TRBJ2-2; DNA: TGTGCCAGCAGTGATTCGTATTCCGGGGAGCTGTTTTTT; CDR3: CASSDSYSGELFF
V: TRBV7-9; size: few; D: TRBD1; J: TRBJ1-2; DNA: TGTGCCAGCAGCCAGAACCTGGACAGGGGAATGTATGGCTACACCTTC; CDR3: CASSQNLDRGMYGYTF
V: TRBV5-1; size: -; D: TRBD1; J: TRBJ1-3; DNA: TGCGCCAGCAGCTTTAAGGGACAGGGTGAAGGAAACACCATATATTTT; CDR3: CASSFKGQGEGNTIYF
V: TRBV6-5; size: -; D: -; J: TRBJ2-1; DNA: TGTGCCAGCAGAAAACAGCGTAGGGATGAGCAGTTCTTC; CDR3: CASRKQRRDEQFF
V: TRBV30; size: once; D: -; J: TRBJ1-2; DNA: TGTGCCTGGAGGGCGGTGAACTATGGCTACACCTTC; CDR3: CAWRAVNYGYTF
V: TRBV5-1; size: -; D: -; J: TRBJ2-3; DNA: TGCGCCAGCAGCTCGGACTGGACCCGCACAGATACGCAGTATTTT; CDR3: CASSSDWTRTDTQYF
V: TRBV28; size: -; D: -; J: TRBJ1-3; DNA: TGTGCCAGCATTGCCGCGACAGGAGCTACTGGAAACACCATATATTTT; CDR3: CASIAATGATGNTIYF
V: TRBV27; size: -; D: -; J: TRBJ1-6; DNA: TGTGCCAGCAGTTTAAAGGGTACTAATTCACCCCTCCACTTT; CDR3: CASSLKGTNSPLHF
V: TRBV7-9; size: few; D: -; J: TRBJ1-5; DNA: TGTGCCAGCAGCTTACGGGGGGCAGGACAGCCCCAGCATTTT; CDR3: CASSLRGAGQPQHF
V: TRBV5-1; size: once; D: TRBD1; J: TRBJ2-3; DNA: TGCGCCAGCAGCTCGCAGGGGGTCGGCACAGATACGCAGTATTTT; CDR3: CASSSQGVGTDTQYF
V: TRBV5-1; size: -; D: TRBD1; J: TRBJ1-2; DNA: TGCGCCAGCAGCATCGGACAGGGTGCTGGCTACACCTTC; CDR3: CASSIGQGAGYTF
V: TRBV23-1; size: -; D: TRBD1; J: TRBJ1-1; DNA: TGCGCCAGCAGTCAAAGGAGTTTAGGGGGCGGAGGAGCTTTCTTT; CDR3: CASSQRSLGGGGAFF
V: TRBV5-1; size: once; D: -; J: TRBJ1-3; DNA: TGCGCCAGCAGCTTGGCAGGGGTGTCTGGAAACACCATATATTTT; CDR3: CASSLAGVSGNTIYF
V: TRBV5-1; size: -; D: TRBD1; J: TRBJ2-2; DNA: TGCGCCAGCAGCAAGGGGGCATTGAACACCGGGGAGCTGTTTTTT; CDR3: CASSKGALNTGELFF
V: TRBV30; size: -; D: TRBD1; J: TRBJ1-6; DNA: TGTGCCTGGACAGGGGGCGCCGGCTCACCCCTCCACTTT; CDR3: CAWTGGAGSPLHF
V: TRBV7-8; size: -; D: -; J: TRBJ2-1; DNA: TGTGCCAGCAGCTTAGTGTCTTGGGTCGGCTCCTACAATGAGCAGTTCTTC; CDR3: CASSLVSWVGSYNEQFF
V: TRBV6-6; size: -; D: TRBD1; J: TRBJ1-2; DNA: TGTGCCAGCAGTTACCCGCCGGGACAGGGCCTGTCCTTC; CDR3: CASSYPPGQGLSF